Following are 32 T cell receptor beta chains from one sample sequenced in a study of blood T cells in healthy people across ages. A second PCR, run for about 7 to 11 cycles, used a sample-barcoded 5' primer plus a J-beta primer mix. TCRdb re-called the 5' RACE reads through MiXCR, storing one row per CDR3 protein. The data contain about 930,000 distinct CDR3 sequences, around 29% of them singletons. This sample was shared with a second study, whose subject was T cells of mothers and their children.

Material: blood. Every receptor here comes from a middle-aged woman in good health.

A word on this clonotype: A read error is possible here, since a much larger clone lies one base away. The chain links TRBV12-3 or TRBV12-4 to TRBJ2-1; TRBD2 aligns across 9 bases. The J call is uncertain, as TRBJ2-7 better fits the DNA end. The CDR3 extends over 14 amino acids. CDR3 in DNA: TGTGCCAGCAGGGAGCTAGCGGGGTACAATGAGCAGTACTTC. Encoded protein: CASRELAGYNEQYF.

The chain recombines TRBV6-5 with TRBJ2-1; D call uncertain. Germline V gene lookup returns CDR1 MNHEY and CDR2 SVGAGI. The CDR3 covers 13 residues. Trimming left V 2 bases short and J 11 bases short, with 13 bases between. The CDR3 sequence is CASSYGRSLKQFF. CDR3 coding DNA: TGTGCCAGCAGTTACGGACGGTCTCTTAAGCAGTTCTTC.

A single count supports this clonotype. The gene calls are TRBV4-3 and TRBJ1-5; D may be TRBD1 (5 bases). Germline V gives CDR1 LGHNA, CDR2 YSLEER. The V end was cut by 0 bases, the J end by 5 bases, with 8 bases between. The CDR3 is 14 residues long. In nucleotides, the CDR3 is TGCGCCAGCAGCCAAGATGCAGGGTATCAGCCCCAGCATTTT. It translates to CASSQDAGYQPQHF.

Of note for this clonotype: Being one base from a much bigger clone, this may be a read error. The V call is TRBV14, the J call TRBJ1-5; TRBD1 agrees at 10 bases. CDR1 and CDR2 from the germline V gene are SGHDN and FVKESK. This CDR3 region has 18 residues. DNA for the CDR3: TGTGCCAACAGCCAAGGAACCTCGGGACAGGGGTCGGGGCAGCCCCAGCATTTT. It is translated as CANSQGTSGQGSGQPQHF.

CDR3 DNA sequence: TGCAGTGCTAGGGGCAACAGGGGTCCCCTCCACTTT. Translating it yields CSARGNRGPLHF. The chain joins TRBV20-1 to TRBJ1-6; 7 bases agree with TRBD1. The CDR3 spans 12 residues. In germline, CDR1 is DFQATT, CDR2 SNEGSKA (reference sequence). The junction had 6 bases not matched to a gene; V was cut back by 3 bases and J by 13 bases.

Worth noting for this clonotype: This may come from a read error, since a much larger clone is one base off. The chain combines TRBV18 with TRBJ2-6, with a possible D match to TRBD1 (5 bases). The CDR3 covers 17 residues. CDR1 KGHSH and CDR2 LQKENI come from the germline V gene. The CDR3 loop is CASFSDTGYSGANVPTF. CDR3 coding DNA: TGTGCCAGCTTCTCAGACACGGGCTACTCTGGGGCCAACGTCCCGACTTTC.

Concerning this clonotype itself: At one end, the junction sequence differs from germline, possibly due to a read error. The CDR3 here is CANSPGQGYGYTF. The CDR3 nucleotides are TGCGCCAACAGCCCGGGACAGGGCTATGGCTACACCTTC. The chain carries TRBV5-1 and TRBJ1-2; the match to TRBD1 covers 9 bases. This CDR3 region has 13 residues. CDR1 is SGHRS and CDR2 is YFSETQ in the germline V gene.

This rearrangement joins TRBV3-1 to TRBJ2-5, with a weak D call TRBD2 (5 bases). CDR1 is LGHDT, CDR2 YNNKEL, per germline (reference sequence). The CDR3 consists of 18 residues. Trimming removed 4 bases from V and 4 bases from J, with 25 bases in between. CDR3 sequence: CASSPGSLTRAPLETQYF. Here the CDR3 DNA reads TGTGCCAGCAGCCCGGGCTCGTTAACTAGGGCGCCCCTAGAGACCCAGTACTTC.

This chain links TRBV20-1 with TRBJ2-4, with 9 bases that match TRBD2. V trimming: 0 bases; J trimming: 9 bases; junction bases outside the gene matches: 9. There are 15 residues in the CDR3. CDR1 is DFQATT, CDR2 SNEGSKA, per germline (reference sequence). The CDR3 loop is CSARDASGDRGIQYF. The CDR3 region has the DNA TGCAGTGCTAGAGATGCTAGCGGGGACCGGGGCATTCAGTACTTC.

The chain recombines TRBV6-5 with TRBJ1-5; D uncertain. The CDR3 sequence is 15 residues long. Germline CDR1 is MNHEY and CDR2 is SVGAGI. With 6 bases removed from V and 0 bases from J, the gap between germline ends came to 12 bases. In DNA form, the CDR3 reads TGTGCCAGCAGCCCCTTTTGGGGTAGCAATCAGCCCCAGCATTTT. Residues: CASSPFWGSNQPQHF.

As to this clonotype: One end of the junction varies from germline; a read error may be responsible. The chain links TRBV5-1 to TRBJ2-1; 11 bases are a match to TRBD1. From germline, CDR1 is SGHRS and CDR2 YFSETQ. The CDR3 contains 16 residues. The CDR3 DNA sequence: TGCGCCAGCAGCCCCCTGGCGGGACAGGGGGGCGATGAGCTGTTCTTC. Translated: CASSPLAGQGGDELFF.

Notes on this clonotype: Possible read error: a much larger clone is one base away. Here the CDR3 DNA reads TGTACCAGCAGGTATCCGGGACTAGCGGGATTTAATGAGCAGTTCTTC. Protein product: CTSRYPGLAGFNEQFF. The V gene is TRBV12-3 or TRBV12-4, the J gene TRBJ2-1, with TRBD2 matching over 13 bases. CDR3 size: 16 residues.

The chain employs TRBV6-4 and TRBJ2-1; 9 bases are shared with TRBD2. This CDR3 region has 15 residues. Germline assignment: CDR1 MRHNA and CDR2 SNTAGT. With 3 bases clipped from V and 8 bases from J, the junction kept 8 bases outside the gene matches. DNA of the CDR3: TGTGCCAGCAGTGAAAGAGCGGGGGGCGCGGATGAGCAGTTCTTC. It yields the protein CASSERAGGADEQFF.

This clonotype was seen only once. At one end, the junction sequence differs from germline, possibly due to a read error. The chain combines TRBV12-3 or TRBV12-4 with TRBJ2-1; 9 bases line up with TRBD1. The CDR3 loop spans 13 amino acids. CDR3 region: CTSSRDRADEQFF. The CDR3 nucleotides are TGTACCAGCAGTCGGGACAGGGCCGATGAGCAGTTCTTC.

The chain links TRBV7-2 to TRBJ2-1, with 9 bases aligning to TRBD2. The CDR3 totals 16 residues. CDR1 SGHTA and CDR2 FQGNSA come from the germline V gene. V lost 5 bases and J lost 0; bases outside the gene matches: 5. The CDR3 reads CASSAGSGSSYNEQFF. For the CDR3, the DNA is TGTGCCAGCAGCGCCGGTAGCGGGAGCTCCTACAATGAGCAGTTCTTC.

This chain joins TRBV12-3 or TRBV12-4 and TRBJ1-6; D remains unclear. The CDR3 contains 15 residues. Between the trimmed V and J ends, which lost 6 bases and 9 bases, there was a span of 18 bases. Here the CDR3 reads CASSSQTGVGSPLHF. The CDR3 coding sequence is TGTGCCAGCAGCTCCCAAACGGGAGTTGGTTCACCCCTCCACTTT.

This clonotype was seen only a few times. The chain recombines TRBV12-3 or TRBV12-4 with TRBJ1-2; D remains unclear. Trimming cost V 4 bases and J 7 bases, with 10 bases left between them. The CDR3 covers 12 residues. Here the CDR3 reads CASSWYEGGYTF. The CDR3 DNA follows: TGTGCCAGCAGTTGGTATGAGGGTGGCTACACCTTC.

This clonotype occurred a few times. The rearrangement joins TRBV6-5 to TRBJ2-7; possible D gene TRBD2, 6 bases. Germline V lookup: CDR1 MNHEY, CDR2 SVGAGI. With 6 bases removed from V and 4 bases from J, the gap between germline ends came to 19 bases. The CDR3 is 15 residues long. CDR3 sequence (DNA): TGTGCCAGCAGATCCCGAGACAGTCGGGGGTACGAGCAGTACTTC. Its protein is CASRSRDSRGYEQYF.

This clonotype appeared once. Its ends do not fully match the called genes, so a read error is possible. V usage is TRBV4-1 and J usage is TRBJ2-7; 8 nucleotides match TRBD2. Germline V gives CDR1 MGHRA, CDR2 YSYEKL. This CDR3 contains 17 residues. CDR3 amino acids: CANSQDGAGGTSYEQYF. The DNA of the CDR3 is TGCGCCAACAGCCAAGATGGGGCGGGGGGCACCTCCTACGAGCAGTACTTC.

This clonotype was counted at least ten times. The V call is TRBV7-2, the J call TRBJ2-1; the D is unclear. Germline CDR1 SGHTA, CDR2 FQGNSA. The CDR3 spans 13 residues. With 2 bases removed from V and 3 bases from J, the gap between germline ends came to 5 bases. CDR3 protein: CASSLSGYNEQFF. The CDR3 DNA reads TGTGCCAGCAGCTTATCAGGCTACAATGAGCAGTTCTTC.

J is TRBJ2-5 and V is TRBV24-1, with 7 bases matching TRBD2. V trimming: 4 bases; J trimming: 11 bases; junction bases outside the gene matches: 21. In germline, CDR1 is KGHDR, CDR2 SFDVKD. The CDR3 is 17 amino acids. CDR3 nucleotide sequence: TGTGCCACCAGTGACAACCTGGGCAGCGGGACCTACAATGAGCAGTACTTC. Amino acids: CATSDNLGSGTYNEQYF.

This clonotype was seen a few times. This chain uses TRBV11-1 with TRBJ2-1; 8 nucleotides line up with TRBD2. The V gene end was trimmed by 4 bases and the J gene end by 7 bases; junction bases not matched to a gene: 15. Germline V gene data show CDR1 as SGHAT and CDR2 as FQDESV (reference sequence). CDR3 size: 17 residues. The CDR3 is CASSYTPSGGSGNEQFF. As DNA, the CDR3 is TGTGCCAGCAGCTACACCCCTTCGGGGGGGTCGGGTAATGAGCAGTTCTTC.

This clonotype was observed many times. The J gene is TRBJ1-4, the V gene TRBV18; unclear D gene. V was trimmed by 3 bases and J by 0 bases, leaving 5 bases between them. Germline CDR1 KGHSH, CDR2 LQKENI. This CDR3 has 14 residues. The CDR3 sequence: CASSPQATNEKLFF. DNA for the CDR3: TGTGCCAGCTCACCCCAGGCAACTAATGAAAAACTGTTTTTT.

This clonotype showed up just a few times. This sequence joins TRBV5-5 and TRBJ2-3, with a tentative D call TRBD1 (6 bases). Germline CDR1 reads SGHKS; CDR2 reads YYEKEE (reference sequence). V lost 3 bases and J 9 bases, leaving 11 bases between the germline ends. The CDR3 loop spans 12 amino acids. The CDR3 DNA sequence: TGTGCCAGCAGCTCTCAAGGGGGAACGCAGTATTTT. Translated, it gives CASSSQGGTQYF.

This chain joins TRBV12-3 or TRBV12-4 and TRBJ1-4; D gene unclear. The CDR3 is made up of 16 amino acids. V dropped 3 bases and J dropped 1 base, with 12 bases sitting between them. CDR3 bases: TGTGCCAGCAGTTTCCGCGACGGCTTAACTAATGAAAAACTGTTTTTT. Encoded protein: CASSFRDGLTNEKLFF.

This chain connects TRBV27 to TRBJ2-5; weak D call: TRBD1 (6 bases). TRBJ2-7 matches the DNA end more closely, so the J call is doubtful. CDR1 is MNHEY, CDR2 SMNVEV, per germline (reference sequence). The CDR3 covers 15 residues. The CDR3 bases are TGTGCCAGCAGTTTACCGACTTCAGGGGACTACGAGCAGTACTTC. As protein: CASSLPTSGDYEQYF.

The table lists this clonotype with many counts. The genes are TRBV12-3 or TRBV12-4 and TRBJ1-1; D possibly corresponds to TRBD1 (5 bases). The CDR3 contains 16 residues. V dropped 6 bases and J dropped 4 bases, with 21 bases sitting between them. The CDR3 loop is CASSQDTLKPGTEAFF. As DNA, the CDR3 is TGTGCCAGCAGCCAGGACACCCTAAAGCCGGGCACTGAAGCTTTCTTT.

The CDR3: CSARPETSGGDNEQFF. DNA for the CDR3: TGCAGTGCTAGACCCGAAACTAGCGGGGGGGATAATGAGCAGTTCTTC. The V call is TRBV20-1, the J call TRBJ2-1; TRBD2 aligns across 13 bases. Germline values: CDR1 DFQATT, CDR2 SNEGSKA (reference sequence). The CDR3 consists of 16 residues. V shed 2 bases, J shed 7 bases, and the junction held 8 bases outside the gene matches.

This clonotype was observed a handful of times. The chain recombines TRBV29-1 with TRBJ1-2; a weak D match, TRBD1 (5 bases). The CDR3 loop spans 16 amino acids. V lost 6 bases, J lost 1 base, and 21 bases lay in between. CDR1 SQVTM and CDR2 ANQGSEA come from the germline V gene. As DNA, the CDR3 is TGCAGCGTGACCCGGGACGGCAGCAGCGTTAACTATGGCTACACCTTC. This codes for CSVTRDGSSVNYGYTF.

This clonotype was seen many times. The chain uses TRBV6-5 and TRBJ2-3, with unresolved D. Trimming took off 5 bases at V and 4 bases at J, with 16 bases between the two ends. The CDR3 extends over 15 amino acids. CDR1 is MNHEY, CDR2 SVGAGI, per germline. The CDR3 nucleotides are TGTGCCAGCAGTGCCGGACCCGCGAGTCCAGATACGCAGTATTTT. It is translated as CASSAGPASPDTQYF.

Points on this clonotype: A much bigger clone sits one base away, suggesting this may be a read error. The rearrangement uses TRBV5-1 and TRBJ2-1; 7 bases align to TRBD2. Germline trimming cut 0 bases from V and 10 bases from J; bases unmatched to any gene: 10. Per germline, CDR1 SGHRS and CDR2 YFSETQ. The CDR3 extends over 15 amino acids. The CDR3 nucleotides are TGCGCCAGCAGCTTGGCTACGGGGGGTAGCTACGAGCAGTTCTTC. Its translation is CASSLATGGSYEQFF.

The V and J genes are TRBV15 and TRBJ1-1; D not resolved. This CDR3 region has 14 residues. Germline V gene data show CDR1 as LNHNV and CDR2 as YYDKDF (reference sequence). Trimming shortened V by 4 bases and J by 2 bases, and 11 bases separated the two germline ends. The CDR3 loop reads CATSNLVGNTEAFF. As DNA, the CDR3 is TGTGCCACCAGCAACCTGGTGGGAAACACTGAAGCTTTCTTT.